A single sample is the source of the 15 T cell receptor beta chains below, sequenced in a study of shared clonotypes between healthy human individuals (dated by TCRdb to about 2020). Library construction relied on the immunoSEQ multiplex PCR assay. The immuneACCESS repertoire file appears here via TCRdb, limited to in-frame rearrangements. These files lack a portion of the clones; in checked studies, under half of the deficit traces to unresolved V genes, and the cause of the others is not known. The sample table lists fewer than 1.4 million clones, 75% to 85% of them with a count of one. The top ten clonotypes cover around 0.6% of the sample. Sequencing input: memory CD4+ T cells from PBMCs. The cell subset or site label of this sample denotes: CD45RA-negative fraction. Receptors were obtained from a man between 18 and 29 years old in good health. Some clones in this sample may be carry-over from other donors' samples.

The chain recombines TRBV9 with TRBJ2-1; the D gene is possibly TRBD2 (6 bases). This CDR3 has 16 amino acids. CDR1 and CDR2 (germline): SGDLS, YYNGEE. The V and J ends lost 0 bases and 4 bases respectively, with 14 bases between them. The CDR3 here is CASSVGGSGVYNEQFF. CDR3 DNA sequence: TGTGCCAGCAGCGTAGGAGGTAGCGGAGTGTACAATGAGCAGTTCTTC. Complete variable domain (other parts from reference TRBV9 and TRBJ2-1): DSGVTQTPKHLITATGQRVTLRCSPRSGDLSVYWYQQSLDQGLQFLIQYYNGEERAKGNILERFSAQQFPDLHSELNLSSLELGDSALYFCASSVGGSGVYNEQFFGPGTRLTVL.

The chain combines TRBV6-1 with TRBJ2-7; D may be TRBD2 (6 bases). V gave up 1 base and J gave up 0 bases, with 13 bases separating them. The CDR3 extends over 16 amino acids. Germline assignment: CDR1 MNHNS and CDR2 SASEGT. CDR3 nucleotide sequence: TGTGCCAGCAGTGAAGTAGGGCTAGCGAACTCCTACGAGCAGTACTTC. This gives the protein CASSEVGLANSYEQYF.

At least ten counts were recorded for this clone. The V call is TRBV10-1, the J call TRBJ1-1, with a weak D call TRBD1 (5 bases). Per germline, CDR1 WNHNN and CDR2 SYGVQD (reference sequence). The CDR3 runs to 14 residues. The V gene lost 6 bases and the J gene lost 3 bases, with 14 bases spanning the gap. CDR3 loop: CASSWTRGDTEAFF. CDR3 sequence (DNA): TGCGCCAGCAGCTGGACGCGGGGGGACACTGAAGCTTTCTTT.

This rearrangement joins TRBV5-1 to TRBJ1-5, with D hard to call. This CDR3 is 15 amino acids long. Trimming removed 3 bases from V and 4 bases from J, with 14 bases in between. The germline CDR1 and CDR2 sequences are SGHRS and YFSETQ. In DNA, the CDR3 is TGCGCCAGCAGCTCCGGCGACGCGTCGAATCAGCCCCAGCATTTT. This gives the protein CASSSGDASNQPQHF.

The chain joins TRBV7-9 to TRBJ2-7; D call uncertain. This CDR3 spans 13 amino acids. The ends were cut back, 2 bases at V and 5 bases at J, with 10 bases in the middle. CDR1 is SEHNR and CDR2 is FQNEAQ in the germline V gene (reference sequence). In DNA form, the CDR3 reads TGTGCCAGCAGCTTATATGAGGACCACGAGCAGTACTTC. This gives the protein CASSLYEDHEQYF.

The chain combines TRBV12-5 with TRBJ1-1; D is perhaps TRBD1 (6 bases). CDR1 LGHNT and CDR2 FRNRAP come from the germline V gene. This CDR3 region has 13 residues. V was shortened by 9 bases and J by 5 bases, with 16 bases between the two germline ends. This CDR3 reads CARPTGFYTEAFF. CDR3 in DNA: TGTGCTAGACCCACAGGGTTTTATACTGAAGCTTTCTTT.

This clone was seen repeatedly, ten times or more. The CDR3: CASNQGTGFYEQYF. The CDR3 region has the DNA TGTGCCAGCAACCAAGGGACAGGGTTCTACGAGCAGTACTTC. This chain links TRBV28 with TRBJ2-7; TRBD1 agrees at 9 bases. V lost 7 bases and J lost 3; bases outside the gene matches: 7. Germline values: CDR1 MDHEN, CDR2 SYDVKM. The CDR3 is made up of 14 amino acids.

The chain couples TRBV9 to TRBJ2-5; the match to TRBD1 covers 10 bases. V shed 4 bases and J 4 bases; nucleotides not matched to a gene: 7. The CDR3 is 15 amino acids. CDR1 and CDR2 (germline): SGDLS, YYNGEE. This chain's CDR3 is CASSTNGDRGETQYF. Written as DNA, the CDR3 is TGTGCCAGCAGCACAAATGGGGACAGGGGAGAGACCCAGTACTTC.

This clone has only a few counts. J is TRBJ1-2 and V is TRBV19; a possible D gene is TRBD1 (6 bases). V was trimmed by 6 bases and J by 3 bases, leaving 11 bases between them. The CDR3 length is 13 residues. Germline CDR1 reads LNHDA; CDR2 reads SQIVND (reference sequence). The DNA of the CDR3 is TGTGCCAGTAGAACTACAGGGTACTATGGCTACACCTTC. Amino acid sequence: CASRTTGYYGYTF.

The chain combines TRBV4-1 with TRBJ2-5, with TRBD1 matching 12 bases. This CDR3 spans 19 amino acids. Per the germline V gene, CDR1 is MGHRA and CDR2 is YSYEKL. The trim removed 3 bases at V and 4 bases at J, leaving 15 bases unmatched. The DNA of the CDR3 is TGCGCCAGCAGCCAGCGATGGCGCCCGGGACAGGGGGCAAGAGAGACCCAGTACTTC. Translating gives CASSQRWRPGQGARETQYF.

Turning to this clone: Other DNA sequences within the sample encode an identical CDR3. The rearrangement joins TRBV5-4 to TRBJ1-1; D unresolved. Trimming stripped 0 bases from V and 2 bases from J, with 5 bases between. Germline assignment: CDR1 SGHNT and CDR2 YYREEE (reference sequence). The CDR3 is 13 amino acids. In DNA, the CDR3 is TGTGCCAGCAGCTTGGCACGTAACACTGAAGCTTTCTTT. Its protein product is CASSLARNTEAFF.

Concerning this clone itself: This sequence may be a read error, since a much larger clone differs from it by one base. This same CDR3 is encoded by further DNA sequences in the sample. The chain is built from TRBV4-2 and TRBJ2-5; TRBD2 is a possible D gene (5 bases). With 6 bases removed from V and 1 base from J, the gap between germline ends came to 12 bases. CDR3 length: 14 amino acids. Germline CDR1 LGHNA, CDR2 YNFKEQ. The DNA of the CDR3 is TGTGCCAGCAGTCCACCCGGGGTCCAAGAGACCCAGTACTTC. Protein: CASSPPGVQETQYF.

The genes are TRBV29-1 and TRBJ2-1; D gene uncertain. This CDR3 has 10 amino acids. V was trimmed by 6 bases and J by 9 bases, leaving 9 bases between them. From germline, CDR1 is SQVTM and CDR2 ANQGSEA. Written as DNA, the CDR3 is TGCAGCGTGGCGAGCGCTGAGCAGTTCTTC. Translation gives CSVASAEQFF.

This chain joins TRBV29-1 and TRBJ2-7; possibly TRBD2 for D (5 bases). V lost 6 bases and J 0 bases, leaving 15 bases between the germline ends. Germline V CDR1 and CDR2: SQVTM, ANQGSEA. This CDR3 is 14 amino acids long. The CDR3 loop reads CSVSRGRYSYEQYF. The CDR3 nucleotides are TGCAGCGTCAGTCGAGGGCGTTACTCCTACGAGCAGTACTTC.

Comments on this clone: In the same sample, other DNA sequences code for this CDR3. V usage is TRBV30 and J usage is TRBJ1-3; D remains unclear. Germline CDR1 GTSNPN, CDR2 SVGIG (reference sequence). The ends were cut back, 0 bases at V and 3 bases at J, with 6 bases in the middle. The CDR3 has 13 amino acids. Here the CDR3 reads CAWSVGGGNTIYF. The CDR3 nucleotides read TGTGCCTGGAGTGTCGGTGGTGGAAACACCATATATTTT.